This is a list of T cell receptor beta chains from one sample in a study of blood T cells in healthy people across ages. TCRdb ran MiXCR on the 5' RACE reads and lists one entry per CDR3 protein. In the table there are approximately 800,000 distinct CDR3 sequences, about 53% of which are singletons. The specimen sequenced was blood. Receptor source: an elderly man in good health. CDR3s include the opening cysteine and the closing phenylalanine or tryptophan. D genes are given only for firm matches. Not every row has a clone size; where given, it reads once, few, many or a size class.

TGCAGCGTTTCGTGGGGAGATGAGCAGTACTTC | CSVSWGDEQYF | TRBJ2-7 | TRBV29-1 | NA | NA
TGCAGCGTCGCGACAGGGAGGGCAACTAATGAAAAACTGTTTTTT | CSVATGRATNEKLFF | TRBJ1-4 | TRBV29-1 | TRBD1 | NA
TGTGCCAGCAGCCTAGTTAGGGGACTGTATAATTCACCCCTCCACTTT | CASSLVRGLYNSPLHF | TRBJ1-6 | TRBV3-1 | NA | NA
TGTGCCAGCAGTTACTCGAGTATTGGGCGGTATTTCTATGGCTACACCTTC | CASSYSSIGRYFYGYTF | TRBJ1-2 | TRBV6-2/TRBV6-3 | NA | NA
TGTGCCAGCAGCGCCGGCGGGGGGGCCGGAGGTCGGACTGAAGCTTTCTTT | CASSAGGGAGGRTEAFF | TRBJ1-1 | TRBV9 | NA | NA
TGTGCCAGCAGCCAAGCGGGGGGCCCGGAAGCTTTCTTT | CASSQAGGPEAFF | TRBJ1-1 | TRBV3-1 | NA | NA
TGTGCCAGCAGTTTGGATCTGGGTCGGGGTGAGCAGTTCTTC | CASSLDLGRGEQFF | TRBJ2-1 | TRBV27 | NA | few
TGCAGCGTCCGGACGGCCTACGACGAACAGTACTTC | CSVRTAYDEQYF | TRBJ2-7 | TRBV29-1 | NA | NA
TGTGCCAGCAGTGAATTACTAGGGAACACCGGGGAGCTGTTTTTT | CASSELLGNTGELFF | TRBJ2-2 | TRBV25-1 | NA | NA
TGCAGCGTTTCGTTAGCGACTCTCTCTGGGGCCAACGTCCTGACTTTC | CSVSLATLSGANVLTF | TRBJ2-6 | TRBV29-1 | NA | NA
TGTGCCAGCTCCGATTATGGTATCACTGAAGCTTTCTTT | CASSDYGITEAFF | TRBJ1-1 | TRBV11-1 | NA | few
TGCAGCGTTGTGGTCTCCCAAAACACTGAAGCTTTCTTT | CSVVVSQNTEAFF | TRBJ1-1 | TRBV29-1 | NA | NA
TGTGCCAGCGGGGGGGCCGCCTGGGGTGAGCAGTTCTTC | CASGGAAWGEQFF | TRBJ2-1 | TRBV25-1 | NA | NA
TGCAGTGCTAGGGGCAGGGGACTTACGGCCCAGTACTTC | CSARGRGLTAQYF | TRBJ2-5 | TRBV20-1 | NA | NA
TGTGCCAGCAGTTTTGGCGGCCCCTGGGTGAGCGAGCAGTACTTC | CASSFGGPWVSEQYF | TRBJ2-7 | TRBV12-3/TRBV12-4 | NA | few
TGTGCCAGCAGCTTAAAACAGGGTTACGAGCAGTACTTC | CASSLKQGYEQYF | TRBJ2-7 | TRBV13 | NA | few
TGTGCCAGCAGCCGCTCCCCTAGCGGGAGGGGGTATGAGCAGTTCTTC | CASSRSPSGRGYEQFF | TRBJ2-1 | TRBV6-5 | TRBD2 | NA
TGCGCCAGCAGCTTGTCGCAGGGAAACGAAAAACTGTTTTTT | CASSLSQGNEKLFF | TRBJ1-4 | TRBV5-1 | NA | NA
TGTGCCAGCAGCGTAGGCCGGTGGGGTCAAGAGACCCAGTACTTC | CASSVGRWGQETQYF | TRBJ2-5 | TRBV9 | NA | NA
TGTGTCAGCTCACCCGACGGCCAGCACAGATACGCGTATTTT | CVSSPDGQHRYAYF | TRBJ2-3 | TRBV18 | NA | NA
TGTGCCAGCAGCTTCCACCGGGACAGGGGGGCGAGCTACGAGCAGTACTTC | CASSFHRDRGASYEQYF | TRBJ2-7 | TRBV7-2 | TRBD1 | NA
TGTGCCATCAGTTTACTCGGACAGGGTAACACTGAAGCTTTCTTT | CAISLLGQGNTEAFF | TRBJ1-1 | TRBV10-3 | TRBD1 | NA
TGCAGTGTAAATTGGGATAGCGGCGAGCAGTACTTC | CSVNWDSGEQYF | TRBJ2-7 | TRBV20-1 | NA | NA
TGCAGCGTTGAGGACGGTCCAGGGGCTCCCGGCTCTGGGGCCAACGTCCTGACTTTC | CSVEDGPGAPGSGANVLTF | TRBJ2-6 | TRBV29-1 | NA | NA
TGTGCCAGCAGCCGGGTATTCCAAGAGACCCAGTACTTC | CASSRVFQETQYF | TRBJ2-5 | TRBV7-6 | NA | NA
TGTGCCAGCAGTTTAACAACCCAAACTGAAGCTTTCTTT | CASSLTTQTEAFF | TRBJ1-1 | TRBV28 | NA | NA
TGTGCCAGCAGCCGACCGGGGCGGCTAGGCTCCTACGAGCAGTACTTC | CASSRPGRLGSYEQYF | TRBJ2-7 | TRBV7-2 | NA | NA
TGTGCCAGCACTAGGCCAGGGGCAGGGCTTAACTATGGCTACACCTTC | CASTRPGAGLNYGYTF | TRBJ1-2 | TRBV6-6 | NA | NA
TGTGCCAGCAGTGAACACGGTTTAAGGAACACTGAAGCTTTCTTT | CASSEHGLRNTEAFF | TRBJ1-1 | TRBV2 | NA | NA
TGCGCCAGCAGCTTGGTGCTGGGAGGGTCGACAGATACGCAGTATTTT | CASSLVLGGSTDTQYF | TRBJ2-3 | TRBV5-1 | TRBD2 | NA
TGTGCCAGCAGTTACCCGGGACAGGGAACGAGGGAGCAGTACTTC | CASSYPGQGTREQYF | TRBJ2-7 | TRBV6-6 | TRBD1 | once
TGTGCCAGCAGTCTTGACCCAAACTATGGATACACCTTC | CASSLDPNYGYTF | TRBJ1-2 | TRBV6-6 | NA | NA
TGCGCCAGCAGCCAAGGACGAGATCAGCCCCAGCATTTT | CASSQGRDQPQHF | TRBJ1-5 | TRBV4-1 | NA | NA
TGTGCCAGCAGCTTAATAGTTGCAGATACGCAGTATTTT | CASSLIVADTQYF | TRBJ2-3 | TRBV7-9 | NA | NA
TGCAGCGTCCTAACCGACGGGGCCCGGGACAGGGGTGTATATGGCTACACCTTC | CSVLTDGARDRGVYGYTF | TRBJ1-2 | TRBV29-1 | TRBD1 | NA
TGTGCCAGCTCACCAGCTCCCAGCGGGAGACGGTACGAGCAGTACTTC | CASSPAPSGRRYEQYF | TRBJ2-7 | TRBV18 | TRBD2 | NA
TGTGCCAGCAGCACCACCTCTAGCGGCTTGTGGCAGCGTTACGCGTATTTT | CASSTTSSGLWQRYAYF | TRBJ2-3 | TRBV11-2 | TRBD2 | NA
TGTGCCAGCAGCCAGGGGGGAGGAGATACGCAGTATTTT | CASSQGGGDTQYF | TRBJ2-3 | TRBV9 | NA | few
TGTGCCAGCAGCGTAGCTGGGGGGGCGCTGGGTTACAATGAGCAGTTCTTC | CASSVAGGALGYNEQFF | TRBJ2-1 | TRBV9 | NA | few
TGTGCCAGCAGTGGCAGTAGACCCACAGATACGCAGTATTTT | CASSGSRPTDTQYF | TRBJ2-3 | TRBV2 | NA | NA